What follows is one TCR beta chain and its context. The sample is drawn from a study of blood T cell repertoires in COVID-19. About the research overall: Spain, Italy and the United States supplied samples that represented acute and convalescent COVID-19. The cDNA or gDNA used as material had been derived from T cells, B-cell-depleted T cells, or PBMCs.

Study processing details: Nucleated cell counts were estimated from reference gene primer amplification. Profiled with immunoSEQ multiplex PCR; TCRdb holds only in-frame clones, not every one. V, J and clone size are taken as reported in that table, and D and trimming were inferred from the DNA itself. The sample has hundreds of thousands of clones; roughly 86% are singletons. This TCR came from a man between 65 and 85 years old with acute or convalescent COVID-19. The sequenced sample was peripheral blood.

CDR3 residues: CASSEGLAGSTDTQYF. As DNA, the CDR3 is TGTGCCAGCAGTGAAGGACTAGCGGGTAGCACAGATACGCAGTATTTT. V usage is TRBV6-1 and J usage is TRBJ2-3, with 10 bases that match TRBD2. The CDR3 consists of 16 residues. The germline V gene has CDR1 MNHNS and CDR2 SASEGT. V lost 1 base to trimming and J lost 0 bases; unmatched junction nucleotides: 1.